This T cell receptor (beta chain) was sequenced in a study of molecular identifiers for immune sequencing clone quantification listed by TCRdb under 2018. Some background on the complete study: For a replicate experiment, RNA from around 20,000 or 100,000 naive CD8 T cells was divided into five aliquots, of which four were sequenced. This methods study benchmarked molecular-identifier clustering-based TCR repertoire sequencing (MIDCIRS) and TCR RNA copy counting, using CD8 T cells to do so.

Libraries of naive CD8 T cells were built from about 21,000 to 970,000 sorted cells, with 10%, 30% or 50% of the purified RNA used. Naive CD8 T cells were FACS-sorted as CD8+CD4-CCR7+CD45RA+ on a BD FACSAria II into RLT Plus buffer. To test detection sensitivity, Jurkat RNA equal to over nine TCR copies was added to samples of roughly 18,000-1,100,000 naive CD8 T cells. CD8 T cells were enriched with RosetteSep CD8+ T Cell Enrichment Cocktail and Ficoll-Paque, followed by ACK red cell lysis. The library relied on PCR. Sequencing relied on a NextSeq 500. Bulk TCR libraries were prepared as previously described, using TCR primers listed in Table S5. Purification of total RNA was performed with the Qiagen AllPrep DNA/RNA kit. Before analysis, reads from multiple sequencing runs of one library were combined. Regarding the original processing steps: Reads were retained only if their TCR constant sequence matched exactly, and those retained reads were trimmed to 150 nt and grouped according to their 12-nt molecular barcodes. Within each barcode group, reads were sub-clustered at a 15% Levenshtein threshold, and quality-weighted consensus sequences were built per RNA molecule. Non-functional sequences were discarded, and so were lower-count sequences lying one edit away from another sequence. Based on fitting two negative binomial distributions, any barcode sub-cluster with under 20% of the maximum read count was discarded. TCRdb reran the public reads through fastp at Q25 and MiXCR, keeping productive beta chains. Every distinct CDR3 protein forms one entry, paired with its most common genes and DNA. The V and J calls were determined by TCRdb, not by the authors. In this sample the table shows roughly 630,000 distinct CDR3 sequences, 25% of which occur a single time. The ten biggest clones cover roughly 0.83% of the sample.

The study at large found these results: Modeling indicated about 3 TCR RNA copies recovered per cell, compared with approximately 10 by digital PCR, which implies a capture efficiency of approximately 30%. When barcode sub-clustering was left out, chimeric consensus sequences inflated TCR diversity, with chimeras reaching as high as 47%. The naive libraries included spiked-in Jurkat TCR RNA (about nine copies' worth), and this RNA is not part of the donor repertoire. Spiked-in Jurkat TCR RNA equivalent to a single cell was reported to be detectable even among 750,000 to 1,000,000 naive CD8 T cells. In CMV-specific effector cells, clones with more than 20 RNA copies accounted for over 99% of molecules, whereas in naive cells such clones accounted for under 1%. Identical TCR molecules sharing a barcode could cause highly expanded clone sizes to be underestimated.

Worth noting for this clonotype: Which antigen it targets is not known. Base quality data are lacking; no much larger clone is found one base away.

Via the germline V gene (reference sequence), CDR1 is GTSNPN and CDR2 SVGIG. Inclusive of the bounding cysteine and phenylalanine, the CDR3 is 13 residues long. Solely the CDR3 DNA is kept, with 39 bases framed from the first base. Deletion took 5 bases off V and 4 bases off J, with a span of 12 bases between the germline ends. Sequenced sample: naive CD8+ T cells from blood, with Jurkat cell RNA spiked in. The cell subset or site label, as the study defines it: FACS-sorted CD8+CD4-CCR7+CD45RA+ naive T cells. The chain was built from TRBV30 and TRBJ1-5, and possibly TRBD1, on 6 matching bases. The origin of this receptor is a human donor in good health. Some libraries in this study had Jurkat cell RNA spiked in. The CDR3 protein is CAWAGQTNQPQHF. The nucleotide sequence is TGTGCCTGGGCTGGACAGACGAATCAGCCCCAGCATTTT.